The next 7 T cell receptor beta chains were all read from a single sample in a study of T cell changes during pregnancy in multiple sclerosis. The repertoire was sequenced with immunoSEQ multiplex PCR; TCRdb's copy has only in-frame clones and lacks some. This table holds 69,000 or so clones, approximately 90% found once. The sequences come from peripheral blood, collected in the third trimester of pregnancy. The origin of the receptors is a female donor with multiple sclerosis, enrolled in a pregnancy study.

The chain uses TRBV29-1 and TRBJ1-6; 7 bases are shared with TRBD1. The CDR3 covers 14 residues. Germline V gives CDR1 SQVTM, CDR2 ANQGSEA. Losses at the gene ends were 4 bases for V and 7 bases for J; bases not matched to a gene: 7. CDR3 sequence (DNA): TGCAGCGTTGTCGAGGGGGCAGGGAATTCACCCCTCCACTTT. As protein: CSVVEGAGNSPLHF. Full variable domain (remainder filled in from reference TRBV29-1 and TRBJ1-6): SAVISQKPSRDICQRGTSLTIQCQVDSQVTMMFWYRQQPGQSLTLIATANQGSEATYESGFVIDKFPISRPNLTFSTLTVSNMSPEDSSIYLCSVVEGAGNSPLHFGNGTRLTVT.

V is TRBV6-6 and J is TRBJ2-5; a possible D gene is TRBD2 (6 bases). Germline assignment: CDR1 MNHNY and CDR2 SVGAGI (reference sequence). The V end was cut by 7 bases, the J end by 3 bases, with 15 bases between. This CDR3 is built from 14 residues. CDR3 protein: CASIEVGGKETQYF. As DNA, the CDR3 is TGTGCCAGCATCGAAGTGGGAGGTAAAGAGACCCAGTACTTC.

This clone was recorded once. The sample holds other DNA sequences that translate to the same CDR3. This chain joins TRBV30 and TRBJ1-5, with TRBD1 as a possible D gene (5 bases). Germline V lookup: CDR1 GTSNPN, CDR2 SVGIG (reference sequence). V lost 1 base to trimming and J lost 5 bases, with 9 bases between them. This CDR3 comprises 13 residues. This CDR3 reads CAWSAQGDQPQHF. The CDR3 nucleotides read TGTGCCTGGAGTGCCCAGGGCGATCAGCCCCAGCATTTT. Variable domain in full (rest from reference TRBV30 and TRBJ1-5): SQTIHQWPATLVQPVGSPLSLECTVEGTSNPNLYWYRQAAGRGLQLLFYSVGIGQISSEVPQNLSASRPQDRQFILSSKKLLLSDSGFYLCAWSAQGDQPQHFGDGTRLSIL.

The rearrangement joins TRBV7-2 to TRBJ2-2; tentative D call: TRBD1 (5 bases). The CDR3 is made up of 14 amino acids. Germline V CDR1 and CDR2: SGHTA, FQGNSA. Trimming pared 4 bases from V and 5 bases from J, leaving 11 bases between. CDR3 sequence (DNA): TGTGCCAGCAGCTCCCTGGACAAGACCGGGGAGCTGTTTTTT. Amino acids: CASSSLDKTGELFF.

For the CDR3, the DNA is TGTGCCGGCGCGGCGCCTAGCACAGATACGCAGTATTTT. It translates to CAGAAPSTDTQYF. The chain joins TRBV30 to TRBJ2-3; D gene ambiguous. Germline CDR1 is GTSNPN and CDR2 is SVGIG (reference sequence). V lost 8 bases, J lost 0 bases, and 12 bases lay in between. The CDR3 is 13 amino acids.

J is TRBJ2-5 and V is TRBV2; unclear D gene. V was shortened by 6 bases and J by 3 bases, with 8 bases between the two germline ends. The CDR3 runs to 12 residues. The germline V gene encodes CDR1 SNHLY and CDR2 FYNNEI. The CDR3 here is CASSEQKETQYF. The CDR3 bases are TGTGCCAGCAGCGAACAAAAAGAGACCCAGTACTTC.

The CDR3 DNA reads as TGTGCCAGCACCCAATTCCTCCGCCAGTACGAGCAGTACTTC. It translates to CASTQFLRQYEQYF. The J gene is TRBJ2-7, the V gene TRBV28, with D unresolved. The CDR3 contains 14 residues. Looked up from germline, CDR1 is MDHEN and CDR2 is SYDVKM. V was cut by 7 bases and J by 4 bases, with 17 bases left in between.